This T cell receptor beta chain stems from a study of blood T cells in healthy people across ages. Study-wide results and limits: Leaving the PBMCs unsorted stopped any conclusive comparison of naive versus antigen-experienced cells. Measured against age, TCR beta diversity per million T cells decreased in a roughly linear manner.

Sample-barcoded 5' priming and a J-beta primer mix drove a second PCR of about 6 to 12 cycles. TCRdb ran MiXCR on the 5' RACE reads and lists one entry per CDR3 protein. Among approximately 1.5 million distinct CDR3 sequences listed, roughly two fifths were seen once. Germline-derived CDR1 and CDR2 are MNHEY and SVGAGI. The V gene lost 6 bases and the J gene lost 5 bases, with 16 bases spanning the gap. The CDR3 is made up of 15 amino acids. This clonotype has only a few counts. What it binds is unknown. The TCR was taken from a woman between 18 and 29 years old in good health. Sequenced material: blood. The V gene is TRBV6-5, the J gene TRBJ1-4, with D unclear. CDR3 residues: CASSNPRTANEKLFF. The CDR3 DNA is TGTGCCAGCAGCAACCCCCGGACGGCAAATGAAAAACTGTTTTTT.